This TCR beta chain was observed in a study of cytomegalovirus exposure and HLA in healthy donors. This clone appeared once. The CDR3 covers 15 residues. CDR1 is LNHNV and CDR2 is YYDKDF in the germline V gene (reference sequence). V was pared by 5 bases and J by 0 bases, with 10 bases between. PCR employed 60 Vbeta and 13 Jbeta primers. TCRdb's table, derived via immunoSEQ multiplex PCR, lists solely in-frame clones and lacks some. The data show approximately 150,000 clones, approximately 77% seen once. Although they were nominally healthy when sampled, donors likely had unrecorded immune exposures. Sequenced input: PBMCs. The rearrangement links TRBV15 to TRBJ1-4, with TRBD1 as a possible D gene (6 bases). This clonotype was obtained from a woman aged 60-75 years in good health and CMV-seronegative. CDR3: CATSDRLATNEKLFF. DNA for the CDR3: TGTGCCACCAGCGACAGGCTAGCAACTAATGAAAAACTGTTTTTT.